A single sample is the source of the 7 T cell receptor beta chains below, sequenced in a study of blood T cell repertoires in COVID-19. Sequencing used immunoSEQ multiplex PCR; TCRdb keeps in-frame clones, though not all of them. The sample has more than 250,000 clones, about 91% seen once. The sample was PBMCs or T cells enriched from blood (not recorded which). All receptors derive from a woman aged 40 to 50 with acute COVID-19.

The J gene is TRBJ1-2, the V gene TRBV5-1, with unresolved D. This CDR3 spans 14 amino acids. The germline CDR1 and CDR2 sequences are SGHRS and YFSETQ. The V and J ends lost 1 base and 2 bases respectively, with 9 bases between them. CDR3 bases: TGCGCCAGCAGCTTGAGCGGCCCGAACTATGGCTACACCTTC. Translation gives CASSLSGPNYGYTF.

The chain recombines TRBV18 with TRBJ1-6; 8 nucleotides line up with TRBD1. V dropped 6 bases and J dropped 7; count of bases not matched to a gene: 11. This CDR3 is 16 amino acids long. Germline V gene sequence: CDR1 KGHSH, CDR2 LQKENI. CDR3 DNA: TGTGCCAGCTCGCAAGCTCTGACAGGGGCCAATTCACCCCTCCACTTT. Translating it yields CASSQALTGANSPLHF.

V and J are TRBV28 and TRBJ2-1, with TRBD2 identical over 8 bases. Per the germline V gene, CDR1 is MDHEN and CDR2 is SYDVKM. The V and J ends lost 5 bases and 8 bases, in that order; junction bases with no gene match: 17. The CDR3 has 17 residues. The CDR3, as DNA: TGTGCCAGCAGTCCCCTTAAGCTGGGGACTAGTCGCCATGAGCAGTTCTTC. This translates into CASSPLKLGTSRHEQFF. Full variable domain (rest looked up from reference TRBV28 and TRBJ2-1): DVKVTQSSRYLVKRTGEKVFLECVQDMDHENMFWYRQDPGLGLRLIYFSYDVKMKEKGDIPEGYSVSREKKERFSLILESASTNQTSMYLCASSPLKLGTSRHEQFFGPGTRLTVL.

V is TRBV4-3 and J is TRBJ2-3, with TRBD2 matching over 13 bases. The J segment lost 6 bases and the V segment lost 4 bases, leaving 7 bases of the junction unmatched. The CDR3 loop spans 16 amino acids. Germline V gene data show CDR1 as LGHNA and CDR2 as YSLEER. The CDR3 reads CASSRIQLAGGDTQYF. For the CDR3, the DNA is TGCGCCAGCAGCCGAATTCAACTAGCGGGGGGGGATACGCAGTATTTT.

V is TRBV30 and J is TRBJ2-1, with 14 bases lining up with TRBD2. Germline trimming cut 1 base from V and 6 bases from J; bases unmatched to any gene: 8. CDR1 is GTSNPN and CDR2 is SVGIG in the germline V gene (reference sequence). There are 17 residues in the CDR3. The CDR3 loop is CAWSAGLAGAGGNEQFF. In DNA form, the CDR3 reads TGTGCCTGGAGTGCGGGACTAGCGGGAGCTGGTGGCAATGAGCAGTTCTTC.

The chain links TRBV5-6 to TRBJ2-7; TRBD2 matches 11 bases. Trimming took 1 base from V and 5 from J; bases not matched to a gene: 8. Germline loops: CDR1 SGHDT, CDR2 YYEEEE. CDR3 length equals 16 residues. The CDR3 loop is CASSLFIAGGPHEQYF. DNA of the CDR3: TGTGCCAGCAGCTTGTTTATAGCGGGAGGGCCCCACGAGCAGTACTTC. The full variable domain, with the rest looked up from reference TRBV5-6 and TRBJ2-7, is DAGVTQSPTHLIKTRGQQVTLRCSPKSGHDTVSWYQQALGQGPQFIFQYYEEEERQRGNFPDRFSGHQFPNYSSELNVNALLLGDSALYLCASSLFIAGGPHEQYFGPGTRLTVT.

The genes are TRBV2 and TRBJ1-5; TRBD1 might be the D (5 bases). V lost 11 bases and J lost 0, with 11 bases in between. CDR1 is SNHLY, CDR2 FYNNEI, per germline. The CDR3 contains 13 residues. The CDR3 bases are TGTGCCGGGAAGACAGATAGCAATCAGCCCCAGCATTTT. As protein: CAGKTDSNQPQHF.